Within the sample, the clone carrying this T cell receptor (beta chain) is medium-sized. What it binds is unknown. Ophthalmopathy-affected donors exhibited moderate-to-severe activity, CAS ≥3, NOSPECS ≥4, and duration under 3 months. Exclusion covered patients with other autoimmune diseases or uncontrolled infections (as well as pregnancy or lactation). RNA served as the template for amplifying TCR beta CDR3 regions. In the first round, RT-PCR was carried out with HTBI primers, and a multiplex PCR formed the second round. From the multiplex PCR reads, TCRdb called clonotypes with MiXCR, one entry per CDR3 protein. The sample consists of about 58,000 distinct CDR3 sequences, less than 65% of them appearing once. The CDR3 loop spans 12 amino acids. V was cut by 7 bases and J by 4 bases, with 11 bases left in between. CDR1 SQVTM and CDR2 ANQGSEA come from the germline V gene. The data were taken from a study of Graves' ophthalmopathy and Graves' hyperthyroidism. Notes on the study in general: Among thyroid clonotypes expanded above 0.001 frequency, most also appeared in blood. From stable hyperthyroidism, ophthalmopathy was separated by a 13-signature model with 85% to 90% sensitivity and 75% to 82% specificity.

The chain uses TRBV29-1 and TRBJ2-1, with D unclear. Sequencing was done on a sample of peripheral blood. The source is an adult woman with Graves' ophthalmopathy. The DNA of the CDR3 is TGCAGCGCCCAGTGGGGATACAATGAGCAGTTCTTC. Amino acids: CSAQWGYNEQFF.